Listed below are T cell receptor beta chains from one sample, sequenced in a study of early T cells in non-severe SARS-CoV-2 infection. TCRdb re-derived calls from the 5' RACE reads in MiXCR, one entry per CDR3 protein. The sample has tens of thousands of distinct CDR3 sequences; 3% to 4% are singletons. Sequencing was done on a sample of whole blood. These receptors originate from an adult who was a healthcare worker with PCR-confirmed SARS-CoV-2 infection or an uninfected control (not recorded which). Both conserved end residues are part of each CDR3. A D gene is named only where the DNA matches it firmly. Where a row states a size, it is once, few, many or the class of an expanded clone; other rows omit it.

DNA,CDR3,size,J,D,length,V
TGCAGTGCTAGGGATCCGGGACTAGTGTCTGGGGGGGCCAAAAACATTCAGTACTTC,CSARDPGLVSGGAKNIQYF,.,TRBJ2-4,TRBD2,19,TRBV20-1
TGCAGCGTTGGTAATCTAGCTACCGCAGATACGCAGTATTTT,CSVGNLATADTQYF,many,TRBJ2-3,.,14,TRBV29-1
TGTGCCAGCAGCCTCGGGGTGGCCGGAACTAATGAAAAACTGTTTTTT,CASSLGVAGTNEKLFF,many,TRBJ1-4,.,16,TRBV7-2
TGTGCCAGCAGCCAAGATGTAGCGGGAGTCTACAATGAGCAGTTCTTC,CASSQDVAGVYNEQFF,many,TRBJ2-1,TRBD2,16,TRBV14
TGTGCCAGCAGTCCCGGGACTAGGGTTAACGAGCAGTACTTC,CASSPGTRVNEQYF,many,TRBJ2-7,TRBD2,14,TRBV27
TGCAGTGCTAGAGTCCAGGGTCTGGACACCGGGGAGCTGTTTTTT,CSARVQGLDTGELFF,many,TRBJ2-2,.,15,TRBV20-1
TGCAGCGTTGGGGGTCAGGAGGGGATTGAGCAGTTCTTC,CSVGGQEGIEQFF,many,TRBJ2-1,.,13,TRBV29-1
TGCAGCGTTGGGATGGCAGGGTATGGCTACACCTTC,CSVGMAGYGYTF,many,TRBJ1-2,.,12,TRBV29-1
TGTGCCACCAGTGATTATTCCGGGGAGCTGTTTTTT,CATSDYSGELFF,few,TRBJ2-2,.,12,TRBV24-1
TGTGCCAGCAGTTACATTGGGACAGGGTCCTACGAGCAGTACTTC,CASSYIGTGSYEQYF,few,TRBJ2-7,TRBD1,15,TRBV6-2/TRBV6-3
TGTGCCAGCAGCTCGGAACTAGCGGGCTTCTACGAGCAGTACTTC,CASSSELAGFYEQYF,many,TRBJ2-7,TRBD2,15,TRBV7-9
TGTGCCATCAGACTAGCGGGAGGAGAGCAGTTCTTC,CAIRLAGGEQFF,many,TRBJ2-1,TRBD2,12,TRBV10-3